This T cell receptor beta chain originates from a study of cytomegalovirus exposure and HLA in healthy donors. Amplification used 60 Vbeta primers and 13 Jbeta primers. Study processing details: There were some 87 million unique TCR beta chains by a later count, and approximately 10 million of them were shared. Method: immunoSEQ multiplex PCR; TCRdb's copy keeps in-frame clones and lacks some. Clonal size and the V and J genes are those of that table, whereas D and trimming came from the DNA. The sample lists 150,000 or so clones, approximately 80% occurring once. Per germline, CDR1 WNHNN and CDR2 SYGVQD (reference sequence). V shed 4 bases and J 0 bases; nucleotides not matched to a gene: 12. This CDR3 has 18 residues. General observations from the study: In a later analysis, TCR beta V- and J-gene trimming was associated with a missense DCLRE1C variant.

Regarding this clone: The antigen remains unidentified.

Sequencing input: PBMCs. V gene TRBV10-1 combines with J gene TRBJ2-7; 10 nucleotides agree with TRBD1. This clonotype originated in a man aged 45 to 65 in good health and CMV-seronegative. The CDR3 sequence: CASSGEPGQGTSSYEQYF. CDR3 nucleotides: TGCGCCAGCAGTGGCGAACCGGGACAGGGGACCTCCTCCTACGAGCAGTACTTC.